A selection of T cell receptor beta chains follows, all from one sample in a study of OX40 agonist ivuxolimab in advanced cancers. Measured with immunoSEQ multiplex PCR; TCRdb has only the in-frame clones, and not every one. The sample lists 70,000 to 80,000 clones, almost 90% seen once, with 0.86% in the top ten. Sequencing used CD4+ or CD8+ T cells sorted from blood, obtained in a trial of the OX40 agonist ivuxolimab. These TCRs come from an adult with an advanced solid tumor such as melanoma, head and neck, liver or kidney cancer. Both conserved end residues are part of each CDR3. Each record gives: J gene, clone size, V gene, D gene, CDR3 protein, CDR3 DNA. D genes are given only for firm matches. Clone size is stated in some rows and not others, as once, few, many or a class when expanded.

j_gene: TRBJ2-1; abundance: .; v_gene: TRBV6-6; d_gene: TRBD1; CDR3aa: CASRVSGGPYNEQFF; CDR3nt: TGTGCCAGCAGAGTCTCAGGGGGCCCCTACAATGAGCAGTTCTTC
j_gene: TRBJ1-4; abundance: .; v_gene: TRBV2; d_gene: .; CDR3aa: CASRSEVGISTNEKLFF; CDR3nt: TGTGCCAGCAGGTCGGAGGTGGGGATTTCAACTAATGAAAAACTGTTTTTT
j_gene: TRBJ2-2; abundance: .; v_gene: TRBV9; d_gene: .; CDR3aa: CASSVDRAVNGELFF; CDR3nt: TGTGCCAGCAGCGTAGACAGGGCGGTAAACGGGGAGCTGTTTTTT
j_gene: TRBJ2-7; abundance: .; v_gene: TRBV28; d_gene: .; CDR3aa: CASSSSGHGKGYEQYF; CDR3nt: TGTGCCAGCAGTTCCTCGGGGCACGGAAAAGGCTACGAGCAGTACTTC
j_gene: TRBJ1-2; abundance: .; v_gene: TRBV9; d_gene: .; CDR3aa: CASSVGIRGKDYGYTF; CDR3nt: TGTGCCAGCAGCGTAGGCATCCGGGGGAAGGACTATGGCTACACCTTC
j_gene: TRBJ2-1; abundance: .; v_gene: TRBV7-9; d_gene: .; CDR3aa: CASSLGRAQGRNEQFF; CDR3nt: TGTGCCAGCAGCTTAGGCCGGGCTCAGGGCAGGAATGAGCAGTTCTTC
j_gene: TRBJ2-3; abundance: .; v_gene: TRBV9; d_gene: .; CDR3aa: CASSVNEGSAQYF; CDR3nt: TGTGCCAGCAGCGTAAATGAAGGGAGTGCGCAGTATTTT
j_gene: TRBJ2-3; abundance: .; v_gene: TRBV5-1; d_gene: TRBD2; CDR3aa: CASSRTNLAGGWIGTDTQYF; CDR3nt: TGCGCCAGCAGCAGGACCAACCTAGCGGGAGGTTGGATTGGCACAGATACGCAGTATTTT
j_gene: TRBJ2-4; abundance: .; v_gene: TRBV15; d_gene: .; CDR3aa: CATSRDWVGNIQYF; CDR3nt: TGTGCCACCAGCAGAGACTGGGTGGGGAACATTCAGTACTTC
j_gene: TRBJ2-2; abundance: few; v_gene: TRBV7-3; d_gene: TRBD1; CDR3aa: CASSPTPIGQGGGGELFF; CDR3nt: TGTGCCAGCAGCCCCACCCCCATCGGACAGGGGGGTGGCGGGGAGCTGTTTTTT
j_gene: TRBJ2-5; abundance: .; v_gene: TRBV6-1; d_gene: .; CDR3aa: CASSEMAVRSETQYF; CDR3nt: TGTGCCAGCAGTGAAATGGCAGTCCGATCAGAGACCCAGTACTTC
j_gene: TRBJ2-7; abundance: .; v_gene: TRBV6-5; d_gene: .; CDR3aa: CASENYEQYF; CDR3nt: TGTGCCAGCGAGAATTACGAGCAGTACTTC
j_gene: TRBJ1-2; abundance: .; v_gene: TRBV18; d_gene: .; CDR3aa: CASIAGGGDYGYTF; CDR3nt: TGTGCCAGTATAGCCGGGGGTGGCGACTATGGCTACACCTTC
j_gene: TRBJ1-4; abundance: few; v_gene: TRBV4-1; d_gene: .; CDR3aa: CASSRPDEKLFF; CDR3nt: TGCGCCAGCAGCCGCCCAGATGAAAAACTGTTTTTT
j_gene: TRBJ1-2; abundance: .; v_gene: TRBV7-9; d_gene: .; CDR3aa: CASSKVRAARAGYTF; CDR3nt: TGTGCCAGCAGCAAAGTCCGTGCAGCCCGGGCCGGCTACACCTTC
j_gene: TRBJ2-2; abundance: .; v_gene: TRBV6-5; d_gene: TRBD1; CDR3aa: CASSPGQVFTGELFF; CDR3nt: TGTGCCAGCAGTCCGGGACAGGTTTTTACCGGGGAGCTGTTTTTT
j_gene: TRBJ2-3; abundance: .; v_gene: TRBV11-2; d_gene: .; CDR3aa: CASSLAVTDTQYF; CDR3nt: TGTGCCAGCAGCTTAGCGGTCACAGATACGCAGTATTTT
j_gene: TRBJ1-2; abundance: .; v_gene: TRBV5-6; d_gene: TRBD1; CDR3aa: CASSLGTGEANYGYTF; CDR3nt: TGTGCCAGCAGCTTGGGTACAGGGGAAGCTAACTATGGCTACACCTTC
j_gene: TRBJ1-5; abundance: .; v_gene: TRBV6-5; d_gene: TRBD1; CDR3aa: CASTQGAFNQPQHF; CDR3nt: TGTGCCAGCACGCAGGGGGCCTTCAATCAGCCCCAGCATTTT
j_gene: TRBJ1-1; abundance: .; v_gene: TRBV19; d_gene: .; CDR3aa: CASSLGRQTTEAFF; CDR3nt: TGTGCCAGTAGTCTAGGACGACAGACCACTGAAGCTTTCTTT